One and the same sample provided the 12 T cell receptor beta chains below, sequenced in a study of identifying expanded T cells in peripheral blood. Measured with immunoSEQ multiplex PCR; TCRdb has only the in-frame clones, and not every one. The data show approximately 130,000 clones, with about four fifths seen just once and 3.3% held by the top ten. Source material: blood. These receptors were taken from a person aged 18-69 years in good health.

There are a few counts of this clone. The chain couples TRBV11-3 to TRBJ1-6; possibly TRBD1 for D (6 bases). With 1 base removed from V and 7 bases from J, the gap between germline ends came to 11 bases. CDR3 length: 15 residues. Germline CDR1 is SGHNT and CDR2 is YENEEA. In nucleotides, the CDR3 is TGTGCCAGCAGCTTAGGCAGGGGTAGGAATTCACCCCTCCACTTT. It specifies CASSLGRGRNSPLHF.

This chain connects TRBV19 to TRBJ1-1, with 8 nucleotides matching TRBD1. The junction had 17 bases not matched to a gene; V was cut back by 7 bases and J by 4 bases. CDR1 is LNHDA, CDR2 SQIVND, per germline (reference sequence). The CDR3 runs 17 residues. CDR3 in amino acids: CASKRFSGQGIGTEAFF. The CDR3 nucleotides are TGTGCCAGTAAGCGGTTTAGCGGACAGGGAATAGGCACTGAAGCTTTCTTT. Using reference TRBV19 and TRBJ1-1 for the parts outside the CDR3, the full variable domain is DGGITQSPKYLFRKEGQNVTLSCEQNLNHDAMYWYRQDPGQGLRLIYYSQIVNDFQKGDIAEGYSVSREKKESFPLTVTSAQKNPTAFYLCASKRFSGQGIGTEAFFGQGTRLTVV.

The chain joins TRBV25-1 to TRBJ1-2, with D hard to call. The germline CDR1 and CDR2 sequences are MGHDK and SYGVNS. The V end lost 3 bases, the J end lost 4 bases, and 12 bases lay between the germline ends. The CDR3 contains 14 residues. The DNA for the CDR3 is TGTGCCAGCAGTGATCGTAGGCGAGGCTATGGCTACACCTTC. Translating it yields CASSDRRRGYGYTF.

The genes are TRBV7-3 and TRBJ2-7; no firm D call. Per the germline V gene, CDR1 is SGHTA and CDR2 is FQGTGA. CDR3 length: 13 residues. V was trimmed by 4 bases and J by 5 bases, leaving 12 bases between them. CDR3 sequence (DNA): TGTGCCAGCAGCTCCGCGGCAGGCCACGAGCAGTACTTC. This gives the protein CASSSAAGHEQYF. Together with reference TRBV7-3 and TRBJ2-7, the CDR3 gives the full variable domain: GAGVSQTPSNKVTEKGKYVELRCDPISGHTALYWYRQSLGQGPEFLIYFQGTGAADDSGLPNDRFFAVRPEGSVSTLKIQRTERGDSAVYLCASSSAAGHEQYFGPGTRLTVT.

This chain joins TRBV7-2 and TRBJ1-2; no firm D call. This CDR3 contains 13 residues. Germline lookup yields CDR1 SGHTA and CDR2 FQGNSA. Trimming took off 1 base at V and 8 bases at J, with 11 bases between the two ends. Here the CDR3 reads CASSLEGLRGYTF. CDR3 nucleotide sequence: TGTGCCAGCAGCTTAGAAGGACTAAGGGGCTACACCTTC.

The CDR3 nucleotides read TGTGCCACCAGCAGCGTCCGTCTTTCGGGCTACACCTTC. As protein: CATSSVRLSGYTF. The chain joins TRBV15 to TRBJ1-2; unclear D gene. This CDR3 has 13 amino acids. From germline, CDR1 is LNHNV and CDR2 YYDKDF (reference sequence). V lost 3 bases, J lost 8 bases, and 13 bases lay in between.

The chain couples TRBV5-1 to TRBJ2-5, with 7 bases lining up with TRBD1. The V and J ends lost 0 bases and 5 bases, in that order; junction bases with no gene match: 4. Germline CDR1 is SGHRS and CDR2 is YFSETQ. This CDR3 is 14 amino acids long. The CDR3 DNA reads as TGCGCCAGCAGCTTGGACACAGGGGAGGAGACCCAGTACTTC. This codes for CASSLDTGEETQYF.

This rearrangement joins TRBV4-1 to TRBJ1-4; D gene uncertain. The CDR3 is 19 residues long. The ends were cut back, 3 bases at V and 0 bases at J, with 20 bases in the middle. Germline CDR1 and CDR2: MGHRA and YSYEKL. CDR3 sequence reads: CASSHFLSLSQATNEKLFF. The CDR3, as DNA: TGCGCCAGCAGCCATTTTCTCAGTTTAAGCCAAGCAACTAATGAAAAACTGTTTTTT.

Turning to this clone: Other DNA sequences in this specimen translate into the identical CDR3. V is TRBV7-9 and J is TRBJ1-2; weak D call: TRBD1 (5 bases). CDR1 and CDR2 (germline): SEHNR, FQNEAQ (reference sequence). This CDR3 is built from 17 residues. V was trimmed by 0 bases and J by 4 bases, leaving 18 bases between them. CDR3 coding DNA: TGTGCCAGCAGCTTAGCCGGGGCCTTCACCGTAGGCTATGGCTACACCTTC. Translated, it gives CASSLAGAFTVGYGYTF.

V usage is TRBV9 and J usage is TRBJ1-1; D not certain. Deletions cut 3 bases from V and 8 bases from J, with 17 bases between. Germline V gene data show CDR1 as SGDLS and CDR2 as YYNGEE. The CDR3 runs 14 residues. The CDR3 DNA reads TGTGCCAGCAGCGCGCACCCCGGACGGCAAGAAGCTTTCTTT. It translates to CASSAHPGRQEAFF.

This chain joins TRBV2 and TRBJ2-2, with a tentative D call TRBD1 (5 bases). Trimming removed 5 bases at V and 4 bases at J, with 8 bases between. This CDR3 is built from 13 residues. The germline CDR1 and CDR2 sequences are SNHLY and FYNNEI. The CDR3 DNA sequence: TGTGCCAGCAGTTGGGGCGTCACCGGGGAGCTGTTTTTT. The encoded protein is CASSWGVTGELFF.

The chain combines TRBV5-6 with TRBJ2-3; D may be TRBD1 or TRBD2 (5 bases each). Germline assignment: CDR1 SGHDT and CDR2 YYEEEE. This CDR3 has 15 amino acids. Trimming removed 4 bases at V and 1 base at J, with 13 bases between. The CDR3 DNA reads as TGTGCCAGCAGCCAGGGATGGGGACGCACAGATACGCAGTATTTT. Protein: CASSQGWGRTDTQYF.